Listed below are T cell receptor beta chains from one sample, sequenced in a study of Ad26.COV2.S vaccination and SARS-CoV-2 variants. Generated by immunoSEQ multiplex PCR, the TCRdb table keeps only in-frame clones and is missing some. The sample contains about 680,000 clones, roughly nine tenths of which appear only once. The starting material was peripheral blood, obtained in a trial of Ad26.COV2.S vaccine versus placebo. These receptors originate from a person aged 18-60 years who received the Ad26.COV2.S COVID-19 vaccine or a placebo. Each CDR3 is given with its conserved first and last residue. A D gene is named only where the DNA matches it firmly. Where a row states a size, it is once, few, many or the class of an expanded clone; other rows omit it.

j_call d_call clone_size v_call cdr3_nt cdr3_aa
TRBJ1-5 NA NA TRBV5-6 TGTGCCAGCAGCTTGGGTTGGGACGGAAATCAGCCCCAGCATTTT CASSLGWDGNQPQHF
TRBJ2-5 NA NA TRBV20-1 TGCAGTGCTAGAGTTGGGAGTTTTCAGTACTTC CSARVGSFQYF
TRBJ2-5 NA NA TRBV2 TGTGCCAGCAGTGAAAGCCCAGGGACGAGGACCCAGTACTTC CASSESPGTRTQYF
TRBJ2-5 NA NA TRBV6-6 TGTGCCCTCAGTAGGGCTGGACTCGGGGAGACCCAGTACTTC CALSRAGLGETQYF
TRBJ2-1 NA NA TRBV15 TGTGCCACCAGCAGAGATGGATTCTCCTACAATGAGCAGTTCTTC CATSRDGFSYNEQFF
TRBJ1-3 TRBD1 NA TRBV7-9 TGTGCCAGCAGCTTAGCAGGGGGCGCGGGAAACACCATATATTTT CASSLAGGAGNTIYF
TRBJ1-2 NA NA TRBV19 TGTGCCAGCGGGTCGCGGGTCCAGGCGGGCTATGGCTACACCTTC CASGSRVQAGYGYTF
TRBJ2-5 TRBD1 NA TRBV4-1 TGCGCCAGCTCAGGGACAGGTGGAAAGACCCAGTACTTC CASSGTGGKTQYF
TRBJ2-3 NA NA TRBV24-1 TGTGCCACCAGTGATCCGACTATTGATACGCAGTATTTT CATSDPTIDTQYF
TRBJ1-6 TRBD1 NA TRBV30 TGTGCCTGGAGAGAAAAGACAGGGCCTCTCAATTCACCCCTCCACTTT CAWREKTGPLNSPLHF
TRBJ2-7 NA NA TRBV10-1 TGCGCCAGCAGTGAGTACCGGGACCCCTACGAGCAGTACTTC CASSEYRDPYEQYF
TRBJ1-1 NA NA TRBV5-5 TGTGCCAGCAGCAGAATGACAGCGAACACTGAAGCTTTCTTT CASSRMTANTEAFF
TRBJ2-1 TRBD1 NA TRBV6-5 TGTGCCAGCGTCGGACAGGAGCTAGTTAACAATGAGCAGTTCTTC CASVGQELVNNEQFF
TRBJ2-7 TRBD1 NA TRBV19 TGTGCCAGTAGTCCCATGGGACAGGGGGCATCCTACGAGCAGTACTTC CASSPMGQGASYEQYF
TRBJ2-1 NA NA TRBV6-5 TGTGCCAGCAAGCATGAGGGAGGTGAGCAGTTCTTC CASKHEGGEQFF
TRBJ2-2 NA NA TRBV5-1 TGCGCCAGCAGCCGCGGACAGCAGAACACCGGGGAGCTGTTTTTT CASSRGQQNTGELFF
TRBJ2-4 NA NA TRBV5-4 TGTGCCAGCAGCTTGGCACCGAGTCCCATTCAGTACTTC CASSLAPSPIQYF
TRBJ1-1 NA NA TRBV29-1 TGCAGCGCATCAAGACAGAACACTGAAGCTTTCTTT CSASRQNTEAFF
TRBJ2-7 TRBD1 once TRBV6-6 TGTGCCAGCGGAACCGGGACAGTTTACGAGCAGTACTTC CASGTGTVYEQYF
TRBJ2-7 NA NA TRBV7-2 TGTGCCAGCACCCTTTCGGGGGACCCCGCCTACGAGCAGTACTTC CASTLSGDPAYEQYF
TRBJ1-2 NA NA TRBV10-1 TGCGCCAGCAGCCCCGGGACGGAAGCTAACTATGGCTACACCTTC CASSPGTEANYGYTF
TRBJ2-6 TRBD1 once TRBV19 TGTGCCAGTAGTCCATCTAACGGGACAGGGGGCAAGGCCAACGTCCTGACTTTC CASSPSNGTGGKANVLTF
TRBJ2-3 NA once TRBV7-9 TGTGCCAGCAGCTTGTTGGCTGATACGCAGTATTTT CASSLLADTQYF
TRBJ2-7 TRBD1 NA TRBV6-6 TGTGCCAGCAGCCATTTTACAGGGGCCTACGAGCAGTACTTC CASSHFTGAYEQYF
TRBJ2-7 NA NA TRBV7-9 TGTGCCAGCAGCAACCAGGGGCCCCCCTACTACGAGCAGTACTTC CASSNQGPPYYEQYF
TRBJ1-1 NA NA TRBV12-1 TGTGCCAGCAGCTTTGAGGCATCGAACACTGAAGCTTTCTTT CASSFEASNTEAFF
TRBJ2-4 TRBD1 NA TRBV5-1 TGCGCCAGCAGAATTGGGACAGGGGAAAACATTCAGTACTTC CASRIGTGENIQYF
TRBJ2-5 NA NA TRBV7-9 TGTGCCAGCAGTCAGCTAGCAGGGGTCCAAGAGACCCAGTACTTC CASSQLAGVQETQYF
TRBJ1-2 TRBD1 NA TRBV5-6 TGTGCCAGCAGCTTGGACAGGGGCAGATACTATGGCTACACCTTC CASSLDRGRYYGYTF
TRBJ1-3 NA once TRBV6-5 TGTGCCAGCAGTTACCGGCTCGGGGGCGGAAACACCATATATTTT CASSYRLGGGNTIYF
TRBJ2-1 TRBD2 NA TRBV6-2/TRBV6-3 TGTGCCAGCAGTGATGGCGGGACTAGCGGGAGAGATGAGCAGTTCTTC CASSDGGTSGRDEQFF
TRBJ1-6 NA NA TRBV7-2 TGTGCCAGCAGCACAAGAAATTCACCCCTCCACTTT CASSTRNSPLHF
TRBJ1-4 NA NA TRBV6-5 TGTGCCAGCAGTTACTACTCCGGTGTTGGGGAAAAACTGTTTTTT CASSYYSGVGEKLFF
TRBJ2-1 NA NA TRBV4-3 TGCGCCAGCAGCAAGCTTCGCGGGGGCGGGAACAATGAGCAGTTCTTC CASSKLRGGGNNEQFF
TRBJ1-6 TRBD1 NA TRBV6-5 TGTGCCAGCAGCCGACAGGGGGTAAATTCACCCCTCCACTTT CASSRQGVNSPLHF
TRBJ1-5 NA NA TRBV3-1/TRBV3-2 TGTGCCAGCAGCCAAGAGCCATCATGGGAGCCCCAGCATTTT CASSQEPSWEPQHF
TRBJ1-2 NA NA TRBV6-5 TGTGCCAGCAGTCCGACTCAAAACTATGGCTACACCTTC CASSPTQNYGYTF
TRBJ2-1 NA NA TRBV18 TGTGCCAGCTCACCAGACGGCTACAATGAGCAGTTCTTC CASSPDGYNEQFF
TRBJ2-2 TRBD1 NA TRBV6-5 TGTGCCAGCAGCATGACAGGGGTCGGGGAGCTGTTTTTT CASSMTGVGELFF
TRBJ1-1 TRBD1 NA TRBV18 TGTGCCAGCTCACAGGACAGGTCCACTGAAGCTTTCTTT CASSQDRSTEAFF
TRBJ2-2 TRBD2 NA TRBV18 TGTGCCAGCTCAATAGCGGGAACGAACACCGGGGAGCTGTTTTTT CASSIAGTNTGELFF
TRBJ2-3 NA NA TRBV24-1 TGTGCCACCAGTGAATCCACAGATACGCAGTATTTT CATSESTDTQYF
TRBJ2-7 NA NA TRBV3-1/TRBV3-2 TGTGCCAGCAGCCAAGATTCGGCTGTCAGCTCCTACGAGCAGTACTTC CASSQDSAVSSYEQYF
TRBJ2-7 NA many TRBV18 TGTGCCAGCTCACCCGGCCTCCGGACAAGGGAGGAGCTCGAGCAGTACTTC CASSPGLRTREELEQYF
TRBJ2-5 NA NA TRBV2 TGTGCCAGCAAAGCCGAACAGGGATCCGGGACCCAGTACTTC CASKAEQGSGTQYF
TRBJ2-3 NA NA TRBV7-9 TGTGCCAGCAGCATACAGGGTTCTGGCACAGATACGCAGTATTTT CASSIQGSGTDTQYF
TRBJ2-2 NA once TRBV3-1/TRBV3-2 TGTGCCAGCAGCCCCAGCCCCACCGGGGAGCTGTTTTTT CASSPSPTGELFF
TRBJ1-1 NA NA TRBV29-1 TGCAGCGCCCACCCGAGGGGGACGGGTTTGGACACTGAAGCTTTCTTT CSAHPRGTGLDTEAFF
TRBJ2-7 NA NA TRBV3-1/TRBV3-2 TGTGCCAGCAGCCATAGGGGACCACCCTACGAGCAGTACTTC CASSHRGPPYEQYF
TRBJ1-5 NA NA TRBV19 TGTGCCAGCAAAAAGGACCCGGGAAACAATCAGCCCCAGCATTTT CASKKDPGNNQPQHF
TRBJ1-2 TRBD1 NA TRBV5-1 TGCGCCAGCAGCCCGGGACAGGCCGCTACCGGCTACACCTTC CASSPGQAATGYTF
TRBJ2-3 TRBD2 few TRBV15 TGTGCCACCAGCGGCCGAGCGGGAGGGCCGGCAGATACGCAGTATTTT CATSGRAGGPADTQYF
TRBJ2-6 NA NA TRBV5-1 TGCGCCAGCAGCTTGGGGGTGTCTGGGGCCAACGTCCTGACTTTC CASSLGVSGANVLTF
TRBJ2-3 TRBD1 NA TRBV19 TGTGCCAGTACCGGGACAGAGTCGATTACGCAGTATTTT CASTGTESITQYF
TRBJ1-5 NA NA TRBV11-2 TGTGCCAGCAGCTTAGAAAGAAATCAGCCCCAGCATTTT CASSLERNQPQHF
TRBJ1-2 NA NA TRBV7-2 TGTGCCAGCAGCTTAATCCCCAGCCTCAGAGGCTACACCTTC CASSLIPSLRGYTF
TRBJ1-4 NA NA TRBV27 TGTGCCAGCGCCCTCAGATATAATGAAAAACTGTTTTTT CASALRYNEKLFF
TRBJ2-1 NA NA TRBV7-2 TGTGCCAGCAGCTGGTGGGGAGGAAGGGGCAATGAGCAGTTCTTC CASSWWGGRGNEQFF